Presented here are 7 T cell receptor beta chains from one specimen sequenced in a study of blood T cell repertoires in COVID-19. TCRdb keeps only in-frame clones here, not all; method: immunoSEQ multiplex PCR. This sample has roughly 190,000 clones; about nine tenths occur once, and the top ten carry approximately 0.77%. The sample taken for sequencing was PBMCs or T cells enriched from blood (not recorded which). The origin of the receptors is a woman aged 18-29 years who had recovered from COVID-19.

The chain uses TRBV18 and TRBJ1-5, with D possibly being TRBD1 (6 bases). The CDR3 loop spans 14 amino acids. The V end was cut by 6 bases, the J end by 5 bases, with 14 bases between. Germline V gene data show CDR1 as KGHSH and CDR2 as LQKENI. The CDR3 protein is CASSPLQGHQPQHF. For the CDR3, the DNA is TGTGCCAGCTCGCCGCTACAGGGCCATCAGCCCCAGCATTTT.

The rearrangement uses TRBV12-5 and TRBJ2-7; 9 bases are a match to TRBD1. Trimming took 1 base from V and 0 from J; bases not matched to a gene: 10. Germline V gives CDR1 LGHNT, CDR2 FRNRAP. This CDR3 region has 18 residues. CDR3 sequence reads: CASGLAKLGQGSSYEQYF. For the CDR3, the DNA is TGTGCTAGTGGTTTGGCCAAACTGGGACAGGGCAGCTCCTACGAGCAGTACTTC.

This clone was seen once. The chain combines TRBV3-1 (or the pseudogene TRBV3-2) with TRBJ1-2; 10 bases are shared with TRBD1. CDR3 length: 14 amino acids. Germline values: CDR1 LGHDT, CDR2 YNNKEL (reference sequence). Trimming took 2 bases from V and 7 from J; bases not matched to a gene: 4. CDR3 DNA: TGTGCCAGCAGCCAAAGCGGGACAGGGGTTGGCTACACCTTC. Its protein is CASSQSGTGVGYTF.

The chain links TRBV7-2 to TRBJ2-7; 7 bases match TRBD1. CDR1 and CDR2 from the germline V gene are SGHTA and FQGNSA. This CDR3 is built from 16 residues. Trimming took 4 bases from V and 6 from J; bases not matched to a gene: 15. The CDR3 sequence: CASSSAGGTAMLEQYF. The CDR3 coding sequence is TGTGCCAGCAGCTCCGCGGGTGGGACAGCTATGCTCGAGCAGTACTTC.

The gene calls are TRBV27 and TRBJ1-5, with a possible D match to TRBD1 (6 bases). CDR1 and CDR2 (germline): MNHEY, SMNVEV (reference sequence). CDR3 size: 14 residues. The V gene lost 2 bases and the J gene lost 6 bases, with 11 bases spanning the gap. Here the CDR3 DNA reads TGTGCCAGCAGTTTAGCAGGGGTCGGTCAGCCCCAGCATTTT. Its protein product is CASSLAGVGQPQHF.

This clone was detected once. The chain employs TRBV28 and TRBJ2-3, with TRBD2 matching over 13 bases. The ends lost 11 bases at V and 4 bases at J; junction bases unmatched: 9. Per germline, CDR1 MDHEN and CDR2 SYDVKM. The CDR3 covers 15 residues. CDR3 loop: CAAVTSGRGADTQYF. DNA of the CDR3: TGTGCCGCGGTCACTAGCGGGAGGGGGGCAGATACGCAGTATTTT.

The V call is TRBV2, the J call TRBJ2-2; D not resolved. Trimming removed 4 bases from V and 2 bases from J, with 11 bases in between. CDR3 length equals 15 residues. Germline V lookup: CDR1 SNHLY, CDR2 FYNNEI. The CDR3 nucleotides are TGTGCCAGCAGTGGTGGCGGAGCTAACACCGGGGAGCTGTTTTTT. Translated: CASSGGGANTGELFF.